These 15 T cell receptor beta chains came from one sample sequenced in a study of T cell repertoires in cytomegalovirus infection. Via MiXCR, TCRdb re-called the reads, giving one row per CDR3 protein. This table holds fewer than 950,000 distinct CDR3 sequences, around a third found once. Antigens for these TCRs are unknown. The specimen comprised cultured CD8+ T cells from PBMCs, sampled from culture after CMV antigen stimulation. Source of these receptors: a human donor in good health (CMV status not recorded). Some clones in this sample may be carry-over from other donors' samples.

The V gene is TRBV19, the J gene TRBJ2-1; D not resolved. V was clipped by 0 bases and J by 4 bases, with 4 bases between them. The germline V gene encodes CDR1 LNHDA and CDR2 SQIVND (reference sequence). This CDR3 has 13 residues. CDR3 loop: CASSIEPYNEQFF. The CDR3 nucleotides read TGTGCCAGTAGTATAGAGCCTTACAATGAGCAGTTCTTC.

This sequence joins TRBV28 and TRBJ1-1; perhaps TRBD1 as D (5 bases). Germline V gives CDR1 MDHEN, CDR2 SYDVKM. The CDR3 sequence is 13 residues long. V was trimmed by 3 bases and J by 8 bases, leaving 13 bases between them. CDR3 DNA: TGTGCCAGCAGTTTCGCCACAGGTTCGGAAGCTTTCTTT. It translates to CASSFATGSEAFF.

This clonotype came up many times. The rearrangement uses TRBV7-2 and TRBJ2-1; possibly TRBD1 for D (6 bases). In germline, CDR1 is SGHTA, CDR2 FQGNSA. Trimming left V 4 bases short and J 1 base short, with 23 bases between. The CDR3 has 19 residues. In DNA, the CDR3 is TGTGCCAGCAGCTCAACCACTTTCGCACAGGGTGGATCCTACAATGAGCAGTTCTTC. Encoded protein: CASSSTTFAQGGSYNEQFF. The whole variable domain, remainder taken from reference TRBV7-2 and TRBJ2-1, is GAGVSQSPSNKVTEKGKDVELRCDPISGHTALYWYRQSLGQGLEFLIYFQGNSAPDKSGLPSDRFSAERTGGSVSTLTIQRTQQEDSAVYLCASSSTTFAQGGSYNEQFFGPGTRLTVL.

This clonotype was seen just once. The rearrangement uses TRBV12-3 or TRBV12-4 and TRBJ1-2, with D possibly being TRBD1 (5 bases). The V gene lost 5 bases and the J gene lost 7 bases, with 11 bases spanning the gap. The CDR3 is made up of 12 amino acids. As DNA, the CDR3 is TGTGCCAGCAGTCCCGGACACAGTGGCTACACCTTC. This gives the protein CASSPGHSGYTF.

The V gene is TRBV29-1, the J gene TRBJ2-1, with TRBD2 matching over 8 bases. Looked up from germline, CDR1 is SQVTM and CDR2 is ANQGSEA. The CDR3 has 13 residues. The ends lost 5 bases at V and 4 bases at J; junction bases unmatched: 4. CDR3 in amino acids: CSVSGGEYNEQFF. In DNA, the CDR3 is TGCAGCGTTTCGGGGGGGGAGTACAATGAGCAGTTCTTC.

This clonotype was detected a few times. One end of the junction varies from germline; a read error may be responsible. V and J are TRBV12-3 or TRBV12-4 and TRBJ2-3; no definite D call. The length of the CDR3 is 13 residues. The CDR3 coding sequence is TGTGCCAGCAGTTTCTACAGCAGAGATACGCAGTATTTT. Translated: CASSFYSRDTQYF.

This clonotype was observed a handful of times. In nucleotides, the CDR3 is TGTGCCAGCAGCTTATTTCTAGCGGGGGGGTCCAATGAGCAGTTCTTC. It translates to CASSLFLAGGSNEQFF. The V call is TRBV7-6, the J call TRBJ2-1; 12 positions agree with TRBD2. CDR3 length: 16 amino acids. V lost 2 bases, J lost 6 bases, and 5 bases stayed unmatched. Per germline, CDR1 SGHVS and CDR2 FNYEAQ.

The chain couples TRBV7-3 to TRBJ2-1; perhaps D is TRBD1 or TRBD2 (6 bases each). Per the germline V gene, CDR1 is SGHTA and CDR2 is FQGTGA. This CDR3 has 16 residues. With 1 base removed from V and 0 bases from J, the gap between germline ends came to 10 bases. CDR3 protein: CASSLKGGLSYNEQFF. CDR3 nucleotides: TGTGCCAGCAGCTTAAAAGGGGGACTCTCCTACAATGAGCAGTTCTTC.

This chain connects TRBV5-4 to TRBJ1-2, with 9 bases fitting TRBD1. The junction had 6 bases not matched to a gene; V was cut back by 3 bases and J by 0 bases. Per germline, CDR1 SGHNT and CDR2 YYREEE (reference sequence). CDR3 length: 16 residues. CDR3 DNA: TGTGCCAGCAGCTGGGGACAGGGAAAGACTAACTATGGCTACACCTTC. As protein: CASSWGQGKTNYGYTF.

The CDR3 DNA follows: TGTGCCACCGGTTCAAATGAGCAGTTCTTC. This gives the protein CATGSNEQFF. The rearrangement joins TRBV7-2 to TRBJ2-1; D call uncertain. From germline, CDR1 is SGHTA and CDR2 FQGNSA. This CDR3 has 10 residues. Trimming left V 10 bases short and J 7 bases short, with 8 bases between.

This clonotype came up a few times. The V and J genes are TRBV6-1 and TRBJ1-1; D remains unclear. This CDR3 region has 14 residues. Germline assignment: CDR1 MNHNS and CDR2 SASEGT. The V gene lost 6 bases and the J gene lost 5 bases, with 16 bases spanning the gap. The CDR3 DNA reads TGTGCCAGCAGCGCACTTCCCCCGGGGACTGAAGCTTTCTTT. The encoded protein is CASSALPPGTEAFF.

The chain carries TRBV7-6 and TRBJ2-1; 8 bases are a match to TRBD2. The V gene's germline CDR1 is SGHVS and CDR2 FNYEAQ. V was clipped by 7 bases and J by 6 bases; unmatched bases: 11. This CDR3 is built from 15 residues. The CDR3, as DNA: TGTGCCAGCATCCCTCACGGGGGGGCAGGCAATGAGCAGTTCTTC. It yields the protein CASIPHGGAGNEQFF.

The CDR3 loop is CASRVSATQYF. The CDR3 DNA reads as TGTGCCAGCAGAGTATCGGCGACGCAGTATTTT. The genes are TRBV7-8 and TRBJ2-3; the D is unclear. Trimming removed 6 bases at V and 9 bases at J, with 10 bases between. The germline CDR1 and CDR2 sequences are SGHVS and FQNEAQ. The CDR3 covers 11 residues.

The chain carries TRBV7-6 and TRBJ2-7; 9 bases map to TRBD1. Per the germline V gene, CDR1 is SGHVS and CDR2 is FNYEAQ. Trimming cost V 5 bases and J 0 bases; bases outside gene matches: 2. This CDR3 spans 14 amino acids. CDR3 DNA: TGTGCCAGCAGCACGGGACAGGGCTCCTACGAGCAGTACTTC. This codes for CASSTGQGSYEQYF.

The J gene is TRBJ2-1, the V gene TRBV6-5; the match to TRBD2 covers 11 bases. Per germline, CDR1 MNHEY and CDR2 SVGAGI. This CDR3 is built from 15 residues. With 5 bases clipped from V and 5 bases from J, the junction kept 5 bases outside the gene matches. CDR3 protein: CASSLLAGVHNEQFF. The CDR3 DNA is TGTGCCAGCAGTCTACTAGCGGGGGTCCACAATGAGCAGTTCTTC.